The 16 T cell receptor beta chains listed next were all sequenced from one sample in a study of blood T cells in healthy people across ages. Through a sample-barcoded 5' primer and a J-beta primer mix, a second PCR was run for roughly 6 to 12 cycles. TCRdb reprocessed the 5' RACE reads with MiXCR, giving one entry per CDR3 protein. The sample contains about 640,000 distinct CDR3 sequences, around two fifths of which appear only once. What was sequenced was blood. These TCRs come from a man older than 75 in good health.

The chain combines TRBV25-1 with TRBJ2-5, with a tentative D call TRBD1 (6 bases). The germline V gene has CDR1 MGHDK and CDR2 SYGVNS. Trimming took 3 bases from V and 5 from J, leaving 19 bases between them. This CDR3 contains 16 residues. The CDR3 nucleotides are TGTGCCAGCAGTGATTTTACAGGGTCCCATCGGGAGACCCAGTACTTC. Protein sequence: CASSDFTGSHRETQYF.

J is TRBJ2-3 and V is TRBV7-2, with 13 bases identical to TRBD2. Germline V gives CDR1 SGHTA, CDR2 FQGNSA. V dropped 4 bases and J dropped 4; count of bases not matched to a gene: 2. The CDR3 extends over 15 amino acids. CDR3 sequence reads: CASSSGLAGADTQYF. In nucleotides, the CDR3 is TGTGCCAGCAGCTCTGGACTAGCGGGGGCAGATACGCAGTATTTT.

This chain links TRBV6-6 with TRBJ2-5; D is unclear. TRBJ2-7 matches the DNA end more closely, so the J call is doubtful. The germline V gene encodes CDR1 MNHNY and CDR2 SVGAGI (reference sequence). CDR3 length: 14 amino acids. CDR3: CASSFLGRSYEQYF. Written as DNA, the CDR3 is TGTGCCAGCAGTTTCTTGGGTAGATCCTACGAGCAGTACTTC.

The chain is built from TRBV7-2 and TRBJ1-6; D is unresolved. V was pared by 5 bases and J by 9 bases, with 17 bases between. The CDR3 sequence is 15 residues long. Germline CDR1 SGHTA, CDR2 FQGNSA. CDR3 region: CASSPTRAPGSPLHF. CDR3 bases: TGTGCCAGCAGCCCAACCCGGGCCCCAGGTTCACCCCTCCACTTT.

The chain uses TRBV7-8 and TRBJ2-5; perhaps TRBD2 as D (6 bases). Deletions cut 5 bases from V and 5 bases from J, with 15 bases between. The CDR3 has 14 amino acids. CDR1 and CDR2 from the germline V gene are SGHVS and FQNEAQ. The CDR3 nucleotides are TGTGCCAGCAGCAGGCGACCCGGAGGGGAGACCCAGTACTTC. Translated: CASSRRPGGETQYF.

To note about this clonotype: One junction end does not reproduce the germline sequence, and a read error may be involved. V and J are TRBV11-2 and TRBJ2-4, with no clear D. There are 15 residues in the CDR3. Germline CDR1 SGHAT, CDR2 FQNNGV. CDR3 nucleotide sequence: TGTGCCAGCAGCCCCTCCGCAGTAGCCAAAAGCATTCAGTACTTC. The encoded protein is CASSPSAVAKSIQYF.

Concerning this clonotype itself: With a much larger clone just one base away, this may be a read error. The chain combines TRBV20-1 with TRBJ1-6; weak D call: TRBD1 (6 bases). Trimming removed 3 bases at V and 10 bases at J, with 16 bases between. Per the germline V gene, CDR1 is DFQATT and CDR2 is SNEGSKA (reference sequence). This CDR3 has 14 amino acids. CDR3 DNA: TGCAGTGCTAGTGACAGGATCCCACGCTCACCCCTCCACTTT. It yields the protein CSASDRIPRSPLHF.

This rearrangement joins TRBV7-3 to TRBJ2-5; D gene unclear. Trimming left V 3 bases short and J 2 bases short, with 13 bases between. This CDR3 has 15 residues. Germline CDR1 is SGHTA and CDR2 is FQGTGA. The CDR3, as DNA: TGTGCCAGCAGCTTGGTGGGCCTAGAGCAAGAGACCCAGTACTTC. Protein: CASSLVGLEQETQYF.

A remark on this clonotype: The junction differs from germline at one of its ends, possibly a read error. V gene TRBV27 combines with J gene TRBJ2-1, with D perhaps matching TRBD2 (5 bases). This CDR3 region has 12 residues. CDR1 and CDR2 (germline): MNHEY, SMNVEV (reference sequence). The CDR3: CARTSRHKEQFF. The CDR3 coding sequence is TGTGCCCGCACTAGTAGGCACAAGGAGCAGTTCTTC.

This clonotype was observed a few times. J is TRBJ2-7 and V is TRBV20-1; 11 bases match TRBD2. The CDR3 is 15 amino acids. In germline, CDR1 is DFQATT, CDR2 SNEGSKA (reference sequence). V lost 0 bases and J lost 6; bases outside the gene matches: 7. The CDR3 DNA reads as TGCAGTGCTAGAGATGGTTTAGCGGGAGGGTGCGAGCAGTACTTC. It codes for CSARDGLAGGCEQYF.

This chain uses TRBV20-1 with TRBJ2-7; D gene uncertain. TRBJ2-5 explains the end of the DNA better; the J call may be wrong. The CDR3 length is 11 residues. Germline V gives CDR1 DFQATT, CDR2 SNEGSKA (reference sequence). The CDR3 DNA sequence: TGCAGTGCGCACTGGGGAGAGACCCAGTACTTC. It translates to CSAHWGETQYF.

The V call is TRBV5-4, the J call TRBJ2-1, with D perhaps TRBD2 (6 bases). Trimming removed 4 bases at V and 1 base at J, with 12 bases between. This CDR3 contains 15 residues. CDR1 and CDR2 (germline): SGHNT, YYREEE (reference sequence). CDR3 sequence: CASSRDSASYNEQFF. In DNA, the CDR3 is TGTGCCAGCAGCCGGGACTCCGCTTCCTACAATGAGCAGTTCTTC.

Of note for this clonotype: A read error is possible here, since a much larger clone lies one base away. The rearrangement links TRBV29-1 to TRBJ2-1; tentative D call: TRBD1 (6 bases). The CDR3 is made up of 14 amino acids. Germline values: CDR1 SQVTM, CDR2 ANQGSEA. The ends were cut back, 4 bases at V and 13 bases at J, with 23 bases in the middle. The CDR3 DNA reads TGCAGCGTTGTGGGGGACATGGGGAAAAGGACCCAGTTCTTC. Its protein is CSVVGDMGKRTQFF.

The V and J genes are TRBV28 and TRBJ2-7; D might be TRBD1 (5 bases). The germline V gene has CDR1 MDHEN and CDR2 SYDVKM. The CDR3 is 15 amino acids. The V gene lost 2 bases and the J gene lost 0 bases, with 11 bases spanning the gap. The CDR3 spells CASSLTGSSSYEQYF. In DNA form, the CDR3 reads TGTGCCAGCAGTTTAACAGGATCTAGCTCCTACGAGCAGTACTTC.

This clonotype appeared a single time. The gene calls are TRBV6-2 or TRBV6-3 and TRBJ2-5; 13 positions agree with TRBD2. The CDR3 has 16 residues. V shed 5 bases, J shed 11 bases, and the junction held 14 bases outside the gene matches. CDR1 MNHEY and CDR2 SVGEGT come from the germline V gene. In DNA, the CDR3 is TGTGCCAGCAGTAGCGGACTAGCGGGAGAGTACAATGAGCAGTACTTC. It specifies CASSSGLAGEYNEQYF.

This chain connects TRBV6-2 or TRBV6-3 to TRBJ2-1; TRBD2 agrees at 8 bases. From germline, CDR1 is MNHEY and CDR2 SVGEGT. The CDR3 totals 16 residues. Trimming at V came to 5 bases and at J to 3 bases, leaving 9 bases not matched to a gene. In DNA form, the CDR3 reads TGTGCCAGCAGTGGGACCGGGACTAGGCTCTACAATGAGCAGTTCTTC. Translated, it gives CASSGTGTRLYNEQFF.